The T cell receptor (beta chain) described here comes from a study of response to subunit inactivated influenza vaccine. This clonotype was seen a handful of times. Via MiXCR, TCRdb re-called the RT-PCR reads, giving one row per CDR3 protein. The profile shows approximately 500,000 distinct CDR3 sequences, about 15% of them singletons. Between the trimmed V and J ends, which lost 4 bases and 2 bases, there was a span of 15 bases. The germline V gene has CDR1 MNHEY and CDR2 SVGEGT. The CDR3 contains 15 residues. The sequencing here drew on PBMCs from blood, taken 11 to 12 days after vaccination. This sequence joins TRBV6-2 or TRBV6-3 and TRBJ2-7; D perhaps matches TRBD2 (6 bases). This TCR came from a man in his forties or fifties who received an inactivated influenza vaccine. CDR3 loop: CASSFSLARTYEQYF. CDR3 sequence (DNA): TGTGCCAGCAGTTTCTCCCTAGCGAGGACCTACGAGCAGTACTTC.